Each of the 5 T cell receptor beta chains below was sequenced from the same sample in a study of cytomegalovirus exposure and HLA in healthy donors (dated by TCRdb to the late 2010s). Library construction relied on the immunoSEQ multiplex PCR assay. A mixture of 60 forward primers for TCR Vbeta segments and 13 reverse primers for TCR Jbeta segments was used in the multiplex PCR. Entries here come from immuneACCESS through TCRdb and include only in-frame sequences with V and J called. Some clones fail to appear in such tables; in the studies checked, an unresolved V gene covers under half of the shortfall, and the cause of the remainder is unknown. This sample lists around 67,000 clones; more than 80% were detected once. The leading ten clones occupy around 10% of the sample. Sample: PBMCs. The receptors originated from a woman in her 30s in good health and CMV-seropositive.

The rearrangement joins TRBV6-5 to TRBJ2-3; possible D gene TRBD2, 5 bases. Per germline, CDR1 MNHEY and CDR2 SVGAGI. V lost 5 bases, J lost 2 bases, and 11 bases lay in between. This CDR3 has 14 residues. CDR3 coding DNA: TGTGCCAGCAGTCTCAGCGGTGCCACAGATACGCAGTATTTT. Translation: CASSLSGATDTQYF.

The chain couples TRBV7-9 to TRBJ2-5; TRBD2 matches 9 bases. The CDR3 is 15 residues long. The V segment lost 6 bases and the J segment 5 bases; nucleotides outside the gene matches: 10. Germline V CDR1 and CDR2: SEHNR, FQNEAQ (reference sequence). CDR3 DNA: TGTGCCAGCAGTGGTAGGGGGACTAGCTCGGAGACCCAGTACTTC. It is translated as CASSGRGTSSETQYF.

This clone was observed a handful of times. The gene calls are TRBV7-3 and TRBJ2-1; 8 positions agree with TRBD2. CDR1 is SGHTA, CDR2 FQGTGA, per germline. The CDR3 extends over 15 amino acids. The trim removed 4 bases at V and 1 base at J, leaving 3 bases unmatched. CDR3 sequence (DNA): TGTGCCAGCAGCTCCTTAGCGGGATCCTACAATGAGCAGTTCTTC. Its translation is CASSSLAGSYNEQFF.

J is TRBJ1-5 and V is TRBV28; the match to TRBD1 covers 8 bases. This CDR3 is built from 12 residues. V lost 6 bases and J lost 7; bases outside the gene matches: 2. Per germline, CDR1 MDHEN and CDR2 SYDVKM. The CDR3 bases are TGTGCCAGCAGGCAGGGGGCACAGCCCCAGCATTTT. Residues: CASRQGAQPQHF.

The chain employs TRBV19 and TRBJ2-7, with TRBD2 matching over 13 bases. Germline V gene lookup returns CDR1 LNHDA and CDR2 SQIVND (reference sequence). The V gene end was trimmed by 6 bases and the J gene end by 5 bases; junction bases not matched to a gene: 13. This CDR3 region has 17 residues. The CDR3 DNA reads TGTGCCAGTAGCCTTGTCCCACGGACTAGCGGGAGAAACGAGCAGTACTTC. Translating gives CASSLVPRTSGRNEQYF.